The 11 T cell receptor beta chains below come from one sample, sequenced in a study of T cell responses to AZD1222 COVID-19 vaccine. Generated by immunoSEQ multiplex PCR, the TCRdb table keeps only in-frame clones and is missing some. The table records around 150,000 clones, approximately 90% of them present only once. Sequences were derived from peripheral blood, sampled on day 0 of AZD1222 vaccination. Source of these receptors: an adult in good health.

This rearrangement joins TRBV7-3 to TRBJ2-1, with a weak D call TRBD1 (5 bases). The CDR3 loop spans 14 amino acids. Trimming cost V 2 bases and J 5 bases, with 10 bases left between them. From germline, CDR1 is SGHTA and CDR2 FQGTGA. The CDR3 coding sequence is TGTGCCAGCAGCTTACGGACAACAAACAATGAGCAGTTCTTC. Translating gives CASSLRTTNNEQFF.

The chain has TRBV5-4 and TRBJ1-1; no firm D call. This CDR3 has 15 residues. Trimming shortened V by 3 bases and J by 3 bases, and 15 bases separated the two germline ends. Germline-derived CDR1 and CDR2 are SGHNT and YYREEE (reference sequence). The CDR3 DNA sequence: TGTGCCAGCAGCTCAGTAACCTCAGGCTACACTGAAGCTTTCTTT. It encodes CASSSVTSGYTEAFF.

The rearrangement joins TRBV12-5 to TRBJ2-7; 7 bases map to TRBD1. Germline assignment: CDR1 LGHNT and CDR2 FRNRAP. V shed 0 bases and J 1 base; nucleotides not matched to a gene: 9. The CDR3 spans 17 residues. Here the CDR3 reads CASGLVSRGGASYEQYF. The CDR3 DNA follows: TGTGCTAGTGGTTTGGTAAGCCGAGGGGGCGCATCCTACGAGCAGTACTTC.

This sequence joins TRBV19 and TRBJ1-1; D gene unclear. Germline-derived CDR1 and CDR2 are LNHDA and SQIVND (reference sequence). The CDR3 loop spans 14 amino acids. V gave up 3 bases and J gave up 0 bases, with 8 bases separating them. CDR3 DNA sequence: TGTGCCAGTAGTATGGGCCGCCTGAACACTGAAGCTTTCTTT. Translation: CASSMGRLNTEAFF.

Details on this clone: The identical CDR3 is also encoded by other nucleotide sequences in the sample. The chain recombines TRBV9 with TRBJ1-4; no reliable D call. Germline CDR1 reads SGDLS; CDR2 reads YYNGEE. The CDR3 extends over 14 amino acids. V lost 1 base and J lost 0, with 4 bases in between. CDR3 amino acids: CASSVSSTNEKLFF. The CDR3 DNA reads as TGTGCCAGCAGCGTATCCTCAACTAATGAAAAACTGTTTTTT.

The chain has TRBV10-3 and TRBJ1-1; no definite D call. Trimming took off 7 bases at V and 0 bases at J, with 9 bases between the two ends. CDR1 is ENHRY, CDR2 SYGVKD, per germline. The CDR3 runs 13 residues. CDR3 in DNA: TGTGCCATCACCCCAGGACTGAACACTGAAGCTTTCTTT. It specifies CAITPGLNTEAFF.

Only a few counts were recorded for this clone. This chain joins TRBV13 and TRBJ1-1, with D possibly matching TRBD1 (5 bases). V lost 2 bases, J lost 3 bases, and 25 bases lay in between. The CDR3 sequence is 19 residues long. Germline CDR1 reads PRHDT; CDR2 reads FYEKMQ (reference sequence). The CDR3: CASSLISIGPGLEDTEAFF. CDR3 bases: TGTGCCAGCAGCTTAATCTCCATCGGGCCAGGGCTTGAGGACACTGAAGCTTTCTTT.

This clone was picked up one time. DNA of the CDR3: TGTGCCAGCAGCTTAGCGGGGACTAGCGCCTCCTACAATGAGCAGTTCTTC. This encodes CASSLAGTSASYNEQFF. The J gene is TRBJ2-1, the V gene TRBV7-2, with 10 bases fitting TRBD2. In germline, CDR1 is SGHTA, CDR2 FQGNSA. The V gene end was trimmed by 0 bases and the J gene end by 0 bases; junction bases not matched to a gene: 2. This CDR3 has 17 amino acids.

V and J are TRBV30 and TRBJ2-2; D gene uncertain. The CDR3 has 13 amino acids. The germline V and J ends were trimmed by 4 bases and 4 bases, with 10 bases remaining between them. CDR1 is GTSNPN and CDR2 is SVGIG in the germline V gene (reference sequence). This CDR3 reads CAWNSAGTGELFF. The CDR3 DNA reads TGTGCCTGGAACTCCGCCGGCACCGGGGAGCTGTTTTTT. Looking up the rest from reference TRBV30 and TRBJ2-2 gives the full variable domain: SQTIHQWPATLVQPVGSPLSLECTVEGTSNPNLYWYRQAAGRGLQLLFYSVGIGQISSEVPQNLSASRPQDRQFILSSKKLLLSDSGFYLCAWNSAGTGELFFGEGSRLTVL.

CDR3 coding DNA: TGTGCCAGCAGCTTAGCGGGAAAATTTTACAATGAGCAGTTCTTC. Its translation: CASSLAGKFYNEQFF. The genes are TRBV7-9 and TRBJ2-1; D remains unclear. The CDR3 extends over 15 amino acids. V lost 0 bases and J 4 bases, leaving 10 bases between the germline ends. The germline CDR1 and CDR2 sequences are SEHNR and FQNEAQ (reference sequence).

The chain recombines TRBV28 with TRBJ1-1; D call uncertain. Trimming cost V 3 bases and J 6 bases, with 17 bases left between them. This CDR3 contains 15 residues. Germline V gene lookup returns CDR1 MDHEN and CDR2 SYDVKM. CDR3 sequence reads: CASSFVGVARPEAFF. CDR3 in DNA: TGTGCCAGCAGTTTTGTTGGGGTGGCACGCCCTGAAGCTTTCTTT.